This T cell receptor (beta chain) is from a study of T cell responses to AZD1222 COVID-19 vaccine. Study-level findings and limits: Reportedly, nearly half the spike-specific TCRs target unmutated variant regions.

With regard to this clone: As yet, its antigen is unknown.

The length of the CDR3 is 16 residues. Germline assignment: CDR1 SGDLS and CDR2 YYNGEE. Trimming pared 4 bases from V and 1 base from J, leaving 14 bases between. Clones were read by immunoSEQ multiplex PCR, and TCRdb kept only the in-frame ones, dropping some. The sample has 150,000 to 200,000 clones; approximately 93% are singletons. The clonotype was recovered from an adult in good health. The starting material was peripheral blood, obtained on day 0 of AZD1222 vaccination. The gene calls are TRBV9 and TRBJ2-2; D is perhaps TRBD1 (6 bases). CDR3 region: CASSPMTGLNTGELFF. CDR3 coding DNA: TGTGCCAGCAGCCCTATGACAGGATTGAACACCGGGGAGCTGTTTTTT.